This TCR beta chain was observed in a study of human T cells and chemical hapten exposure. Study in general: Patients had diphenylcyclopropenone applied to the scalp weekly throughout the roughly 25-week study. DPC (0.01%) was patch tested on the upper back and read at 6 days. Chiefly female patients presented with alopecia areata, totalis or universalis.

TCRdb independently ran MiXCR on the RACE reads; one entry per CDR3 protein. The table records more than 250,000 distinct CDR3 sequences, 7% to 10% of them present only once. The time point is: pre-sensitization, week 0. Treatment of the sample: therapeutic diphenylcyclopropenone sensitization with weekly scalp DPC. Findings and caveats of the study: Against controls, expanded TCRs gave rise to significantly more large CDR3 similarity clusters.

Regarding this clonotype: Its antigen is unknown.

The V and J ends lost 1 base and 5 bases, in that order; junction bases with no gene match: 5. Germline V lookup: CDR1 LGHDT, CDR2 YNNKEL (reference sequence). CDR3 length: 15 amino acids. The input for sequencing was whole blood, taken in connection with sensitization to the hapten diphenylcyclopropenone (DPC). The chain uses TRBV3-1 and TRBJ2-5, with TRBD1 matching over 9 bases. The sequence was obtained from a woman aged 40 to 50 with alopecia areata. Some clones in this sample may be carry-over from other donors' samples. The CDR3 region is CASSQAGDRAETQYF. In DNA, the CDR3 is TGTGCCAGCAGCCAAGCGGGGGACAGGGCGGAGACCCAGTACTTC.